The source of this T cell receptor beta chain is a study of CD8 T cells in Susac syndrome. Healthy donors constituted the control group, matched for age and sex. An input of about 0.5 to 1 ug of RNA was subjected to reverse transcription using random hexamers. TCRdb reprocessed the immunoSEQ multiplex PCR reads with MiXCR, giving one entry per CDR3 protein. The data show 160,000 or so distinct CDR3 sequences, approximately 92% seen once. The V gene's germline CDR1 is MNHEY and CDR2 SVGEGT. The CDR3 extends over 13 amino acids. Trimming took off 6 bases at V and 0 bases at J, with 6 bases between the two ends.

The sample taken for sequencing was CD4+ T cells from PBMCs. This sequence joins TRBV6-2 or TRBV6-3 and TRBJ1-5; no firm D call. The sequence was obtained from a human donor in good health. CDR3 sequence: CASRGDSNQPQHF. In nucleotides, the CDR3 is TGTGCCAGCAGGGGAGATAGCAATCAGCCCCAGCATTTT.